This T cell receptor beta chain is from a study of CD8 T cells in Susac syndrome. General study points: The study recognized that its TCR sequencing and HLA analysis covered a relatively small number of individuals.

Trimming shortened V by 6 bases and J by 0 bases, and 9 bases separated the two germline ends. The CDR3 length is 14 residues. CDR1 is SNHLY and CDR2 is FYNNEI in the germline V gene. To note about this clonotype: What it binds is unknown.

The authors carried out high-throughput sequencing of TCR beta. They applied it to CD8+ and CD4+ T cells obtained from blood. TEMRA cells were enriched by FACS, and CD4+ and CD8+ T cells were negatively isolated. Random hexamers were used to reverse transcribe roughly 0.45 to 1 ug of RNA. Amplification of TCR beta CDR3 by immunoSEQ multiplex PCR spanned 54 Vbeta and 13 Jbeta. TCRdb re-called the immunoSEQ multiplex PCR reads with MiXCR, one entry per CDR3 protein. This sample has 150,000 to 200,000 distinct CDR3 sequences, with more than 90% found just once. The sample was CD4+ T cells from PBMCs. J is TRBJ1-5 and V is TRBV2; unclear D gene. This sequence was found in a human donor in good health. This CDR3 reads CASRFADSNQPQHF. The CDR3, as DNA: TGTGCCAGCAGATTTGCCGATAGCAATCAGCCCCAGCATTTT.